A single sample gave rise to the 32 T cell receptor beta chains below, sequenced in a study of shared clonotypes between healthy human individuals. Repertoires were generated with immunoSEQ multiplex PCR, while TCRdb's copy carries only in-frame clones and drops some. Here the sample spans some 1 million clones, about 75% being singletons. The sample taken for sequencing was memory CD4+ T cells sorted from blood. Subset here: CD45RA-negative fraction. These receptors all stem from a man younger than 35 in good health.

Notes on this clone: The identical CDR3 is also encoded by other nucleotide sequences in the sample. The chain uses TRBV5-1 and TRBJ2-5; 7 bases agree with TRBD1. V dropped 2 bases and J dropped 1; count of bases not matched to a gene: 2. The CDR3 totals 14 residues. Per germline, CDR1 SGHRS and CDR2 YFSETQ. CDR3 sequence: CASSLGTVQETQYF. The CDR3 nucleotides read TGCGCCAGCAGCTTAGGGACAGTCCAAGAGACCCAGTACTTC. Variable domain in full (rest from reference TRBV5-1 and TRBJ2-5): KAGVTQTPRYLIKTRGQQVTLSCSPISGHRSVSWYQQTPGQGLQFLFEYFSETQRNKGNFPGRFSGRQFSNSRSEMNVSTLELGDSALYLCASSLGTVQETQYFGPGTRLLVL.

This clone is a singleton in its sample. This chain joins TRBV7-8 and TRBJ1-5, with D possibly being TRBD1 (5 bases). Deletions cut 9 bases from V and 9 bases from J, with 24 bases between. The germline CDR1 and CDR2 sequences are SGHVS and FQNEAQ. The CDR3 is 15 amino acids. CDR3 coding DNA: TGTGCCAGGGCCGGGACTTTTCCTGTTCTGTGGCCCCAGCATTTT. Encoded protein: CARAGTFPVLWPQHF.

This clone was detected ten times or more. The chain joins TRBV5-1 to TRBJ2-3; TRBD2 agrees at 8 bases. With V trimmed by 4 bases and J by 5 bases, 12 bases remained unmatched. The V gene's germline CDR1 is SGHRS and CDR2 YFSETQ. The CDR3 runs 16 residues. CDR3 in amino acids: CASSLQGLDWGDTQYF. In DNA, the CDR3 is TGCGCCAGCAGCCTACAGGGACTAGATTGGGGAGATACGCAGTATTTT.

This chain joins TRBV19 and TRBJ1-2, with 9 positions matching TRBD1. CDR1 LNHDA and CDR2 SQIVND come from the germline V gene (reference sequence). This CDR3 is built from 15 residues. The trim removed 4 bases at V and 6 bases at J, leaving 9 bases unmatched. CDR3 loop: CASSTETRQGDGYTF. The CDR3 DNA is TGTGCCAGTAGTACCGAGACCCGACAGGGGGATGGCTACACCTTC. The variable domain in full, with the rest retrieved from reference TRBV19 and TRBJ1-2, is DGGITQSPKYLFRKEGQNVTLSCEQNLNHDAMYWYRQDPGQGLRLIYYSQIVNDFQKGDIAEGYSVSREKKESFPLTVTSAQKNPTAFYLCASSTETRQGDGYTFGSGTRLTVV.

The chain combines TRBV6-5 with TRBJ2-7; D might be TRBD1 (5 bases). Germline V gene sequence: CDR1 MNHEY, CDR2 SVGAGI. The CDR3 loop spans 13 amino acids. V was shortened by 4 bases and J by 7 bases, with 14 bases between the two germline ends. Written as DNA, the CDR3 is TGTGCCAGCAGTTCGGCCCAGGGCTTAGAGCAGTACTTC. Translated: CASSSAQGLEQYF.

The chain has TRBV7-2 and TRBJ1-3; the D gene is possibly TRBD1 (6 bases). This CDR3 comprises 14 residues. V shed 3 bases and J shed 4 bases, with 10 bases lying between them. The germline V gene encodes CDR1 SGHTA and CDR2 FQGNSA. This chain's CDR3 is CASSLGRGGNTIYF. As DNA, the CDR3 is TGTGCCAGCAGCTTGGGTAGGGGGGGAAACACCATATATTTT. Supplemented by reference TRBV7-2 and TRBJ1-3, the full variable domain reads GAGVSQSPSNKVTEKGKDVELRCDPISGHTALYWYRQSLGQGLEFLIYFQGNSAPDKSGLPSDRFSAERTGGSVSTLTIQRTQQEDSAVYLCASSLGRGGNTIYFGEGSWLTVV.

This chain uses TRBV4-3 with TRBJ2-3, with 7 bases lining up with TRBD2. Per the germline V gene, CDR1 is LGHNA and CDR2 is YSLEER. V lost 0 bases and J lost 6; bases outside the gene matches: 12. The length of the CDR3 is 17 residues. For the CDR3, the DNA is TGCGCCAGCAGCCAAGATGTTGGCGGGAGAGGTGGGGATACGCAGTATTTT. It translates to CASSQDVGGRGGDTQYF.

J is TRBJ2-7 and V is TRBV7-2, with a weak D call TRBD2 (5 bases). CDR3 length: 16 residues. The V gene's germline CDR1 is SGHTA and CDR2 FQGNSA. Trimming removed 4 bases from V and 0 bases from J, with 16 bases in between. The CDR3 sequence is CASSYVAAAPSYEQYF. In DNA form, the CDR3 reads TGTGCCAGCAGCTACGTGGCAGCGGCACCCTCCTACGAGCAGTACTTC. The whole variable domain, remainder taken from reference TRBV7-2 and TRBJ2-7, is GAGVSQSPSNKVTEKGKDVELRCDPISGHTALYWYRQSLGQGLEFLIYFQGNSAPDKSGLPSDRFSAERTGGSVSTLTIQRTQQEDSAVYLCASSYVAAAPSYEQYFGPGTRLTVT.

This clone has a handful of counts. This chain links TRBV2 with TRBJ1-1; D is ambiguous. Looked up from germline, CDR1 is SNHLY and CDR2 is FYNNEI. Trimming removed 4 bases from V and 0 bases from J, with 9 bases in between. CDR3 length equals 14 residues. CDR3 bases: TGTGCCAGCAGTGCCCAGATGATGAACACTGAAGCTTTCTTT. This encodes CASSAQMMNTEAFF.

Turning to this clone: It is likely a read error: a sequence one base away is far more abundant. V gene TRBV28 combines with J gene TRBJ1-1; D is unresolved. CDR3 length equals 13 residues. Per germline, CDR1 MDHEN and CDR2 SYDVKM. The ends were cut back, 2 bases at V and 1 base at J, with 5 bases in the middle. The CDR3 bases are TGTGCCAGCAGTTTAATGAGGAACACTGAAGCTTTCTTT. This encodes CASSLMRNTEAFF.

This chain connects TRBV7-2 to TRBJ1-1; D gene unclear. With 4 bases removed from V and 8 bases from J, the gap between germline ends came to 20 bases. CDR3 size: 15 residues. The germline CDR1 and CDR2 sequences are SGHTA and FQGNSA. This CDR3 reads CASSSRSGGPLEAFF. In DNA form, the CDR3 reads TGTGCCAGCAGCTCTCGGTCCGGAGGCCCTCTGGAAGCTTTCTTT.

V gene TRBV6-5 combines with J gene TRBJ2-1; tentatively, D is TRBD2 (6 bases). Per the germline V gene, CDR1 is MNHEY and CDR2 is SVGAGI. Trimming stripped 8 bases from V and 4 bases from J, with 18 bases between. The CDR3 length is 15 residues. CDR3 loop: CASGRGSRYYNEQFF. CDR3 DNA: TGTGCCAGCGGTCGGGGGTCAAGGTATTACAATGAGCAGTTCTTC.

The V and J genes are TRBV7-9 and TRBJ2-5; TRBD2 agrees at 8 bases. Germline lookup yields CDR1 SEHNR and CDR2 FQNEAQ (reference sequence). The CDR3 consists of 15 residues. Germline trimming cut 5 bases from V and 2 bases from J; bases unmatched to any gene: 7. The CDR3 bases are TGTGCCAGCAGCCCGCGACTAGCGACGCAAGAGACCCAGTACTTC. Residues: CASSPRLATQETQYF. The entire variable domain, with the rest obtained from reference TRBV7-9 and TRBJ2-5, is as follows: DTGVSQNPRHKITKRGQNVTFRCDPISEHNRLYWYRQTLGQGPEFLTYFQNEAQLEKSRLLSDRFSAERPKGSFSTLEIQRTEQGDSAMYLCASSPRLATQETQYFGPGTRLLVL.

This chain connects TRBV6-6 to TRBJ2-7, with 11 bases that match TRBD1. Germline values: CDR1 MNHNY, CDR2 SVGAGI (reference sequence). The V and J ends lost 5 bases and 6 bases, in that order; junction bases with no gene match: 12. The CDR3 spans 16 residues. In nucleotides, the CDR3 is TGTGCCAGCAGTAAGGGGGAGAGGACAGGGGGCCCCGAGCAGTACTTC. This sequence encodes CASSKGERTGGPEQYF.

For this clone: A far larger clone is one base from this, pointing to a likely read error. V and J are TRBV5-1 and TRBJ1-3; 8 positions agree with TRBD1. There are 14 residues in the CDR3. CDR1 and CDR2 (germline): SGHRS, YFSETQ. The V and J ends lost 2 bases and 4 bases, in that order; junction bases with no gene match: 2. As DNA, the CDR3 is TGCGCCAGCAGCTTCGGACAGGGAGGAAACACCATATATTTT. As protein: CASSFGQGGNTIYF.

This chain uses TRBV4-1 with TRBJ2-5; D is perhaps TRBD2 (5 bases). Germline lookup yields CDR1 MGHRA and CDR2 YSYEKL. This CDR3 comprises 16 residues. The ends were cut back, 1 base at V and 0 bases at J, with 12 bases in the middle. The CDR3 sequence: CASSQVLYGNQETQYF. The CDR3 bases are TGCGCCAGCAGCCAAGTTCTCTACGGGAACCAAGAGACCCAGTACTTC.

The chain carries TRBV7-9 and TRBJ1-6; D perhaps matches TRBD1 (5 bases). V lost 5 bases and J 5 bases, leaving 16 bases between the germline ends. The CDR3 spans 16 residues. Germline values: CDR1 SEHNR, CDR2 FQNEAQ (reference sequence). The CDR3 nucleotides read TGTGCCAGCAGCCCTACGGGCAGGGCAGATAATTCACCCCTCCACTTT. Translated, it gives CASSPTGRADNSPLHF.

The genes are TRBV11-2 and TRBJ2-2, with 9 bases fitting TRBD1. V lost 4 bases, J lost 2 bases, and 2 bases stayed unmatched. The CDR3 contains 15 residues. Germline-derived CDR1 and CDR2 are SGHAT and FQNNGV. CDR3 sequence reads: CASSSGQGNTGELFF. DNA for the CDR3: TGTGCCAGCAGCTCGGGACAGGGAAACACCGGGGAGCTGTTTTTT.

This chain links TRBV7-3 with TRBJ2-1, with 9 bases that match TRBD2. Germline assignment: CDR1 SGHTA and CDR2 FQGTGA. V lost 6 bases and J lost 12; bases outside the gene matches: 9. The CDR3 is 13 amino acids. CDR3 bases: TGTGCCAGCAGTTCGACTAGCGGTTTTGGGCAGTTCTTC. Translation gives CASSSTSGFGQFF.

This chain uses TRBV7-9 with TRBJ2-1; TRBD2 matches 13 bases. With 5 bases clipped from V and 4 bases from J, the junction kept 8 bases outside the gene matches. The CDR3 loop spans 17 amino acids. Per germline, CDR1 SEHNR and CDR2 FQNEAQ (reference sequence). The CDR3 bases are TGTGCCAGCAGCCAGGCGGGACTAGCGGGAAAGTACAATGAGCAGTTCTTC. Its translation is CASSQAGLAGKYNEQFF. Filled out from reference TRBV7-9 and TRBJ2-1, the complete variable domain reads DTGVSQNPRHKITKRGQNVTFRCDPISEHNRLYWYRQTLGQGPEFLTYFQNEAQLEKSRLLSDRFSAERPKGSFSTLEIQRTEQGDSAMYLCASSQAGLAGKYNEQFFGPGTRLTVL.

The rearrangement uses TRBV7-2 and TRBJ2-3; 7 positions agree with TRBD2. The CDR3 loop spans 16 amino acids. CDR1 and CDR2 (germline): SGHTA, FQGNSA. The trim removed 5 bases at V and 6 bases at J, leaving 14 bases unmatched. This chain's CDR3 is CASSPGGAGPRDTQYF. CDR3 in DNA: TGTGCCAGCAGCCCTGGGGGAGCGGGGCCGAGGGATACGCAGTATTTT.

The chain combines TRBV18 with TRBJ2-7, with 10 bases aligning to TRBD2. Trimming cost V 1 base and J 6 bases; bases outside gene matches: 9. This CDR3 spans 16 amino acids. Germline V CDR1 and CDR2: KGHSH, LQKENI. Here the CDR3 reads CASSPLPGTSVTEQYF. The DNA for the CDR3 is TGTGCCAGCTCACCACTGCCCGGGACTAGCGTTACCGAGCAGTACTTC.

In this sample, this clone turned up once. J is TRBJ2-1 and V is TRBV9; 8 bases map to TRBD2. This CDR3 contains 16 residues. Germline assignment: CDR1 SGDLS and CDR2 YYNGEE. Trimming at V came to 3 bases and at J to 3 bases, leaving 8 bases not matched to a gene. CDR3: CASSALTAGGYNEQFF. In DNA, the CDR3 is TGTGCCAGCAGCGCTTTAACGGCGGGAGGCTACAATGAGCAGTTCTTC.

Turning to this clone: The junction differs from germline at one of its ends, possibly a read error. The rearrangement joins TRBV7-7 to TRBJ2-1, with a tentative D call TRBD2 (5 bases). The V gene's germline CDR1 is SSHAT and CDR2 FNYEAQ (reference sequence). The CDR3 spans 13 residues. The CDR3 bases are TGTGCTAGCAGCTTAGACGGGAACGGTGAGCAGTTCTTC. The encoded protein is CASSLDGNGEQFF.

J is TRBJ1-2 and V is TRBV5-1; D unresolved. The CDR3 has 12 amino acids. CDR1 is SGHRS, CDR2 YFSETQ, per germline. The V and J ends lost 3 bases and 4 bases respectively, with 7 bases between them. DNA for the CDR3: TGCGCCAGCAGCTCAGACATCTATGGCTACACCTTC. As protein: CASSSDIYGYTF.

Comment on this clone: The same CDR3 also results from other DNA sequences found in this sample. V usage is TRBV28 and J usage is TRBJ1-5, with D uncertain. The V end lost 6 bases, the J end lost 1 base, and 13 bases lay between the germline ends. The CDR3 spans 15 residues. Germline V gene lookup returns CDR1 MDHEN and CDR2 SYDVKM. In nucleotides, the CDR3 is TGTGCCAGCAGCCTAGGAACGGGGAGCAATCAGCCCCAGCATTTT. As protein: CASSLGTGSNQPQHF.

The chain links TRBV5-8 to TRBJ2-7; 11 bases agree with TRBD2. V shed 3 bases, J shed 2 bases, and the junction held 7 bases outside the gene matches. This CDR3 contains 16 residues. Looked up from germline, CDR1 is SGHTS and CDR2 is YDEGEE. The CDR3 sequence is CASSSGLAGIPYEQYF. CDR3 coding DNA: TGTGCCAGCAGCTCCGGACTAGCGGGTATCCCCTACGAGCAGTACTTC. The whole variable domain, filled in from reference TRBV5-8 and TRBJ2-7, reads EAGVTQSPTHLIKTRGQQATLRCSPISGHTSVYWYQQALGLGLQFLLWYDEGEERNRGNFPPRFSGRQFPNYSSELNVNALELEDSALYLCASSSGLAGIPYEQYFGPGTRLTVT.

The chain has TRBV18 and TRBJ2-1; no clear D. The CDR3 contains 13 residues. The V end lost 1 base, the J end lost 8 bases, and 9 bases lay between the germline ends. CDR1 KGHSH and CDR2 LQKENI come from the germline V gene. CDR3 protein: CASSPRTLHEQFF. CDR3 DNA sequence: TGTGCCAGCTCACCACGAACACTTCATGAGCAGTTCTTC. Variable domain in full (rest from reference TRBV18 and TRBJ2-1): NAGVMQNPRHLVRRRGQEARLRCSPMKGHSHVYWYRQLPEEGLKFMVYLQKENIIDESGMPKERFSAEFPKEGPSILRIQQVVRGDSAAYFCASSPRTLHEQFFGPGTRLTVL.

The CDR3 here is CASSPTGGGYQPQHF. DNA for the CDR3: TGTGCCAGTAGCCCAACGGGGGGAGGATATCAGCCCCAGCATTTT. The genes are TRBV19 and TRBJ1-5; perhaps TRBD1 as D (5 bases). The V end lost 6 bases, the J end lost 5 bases, and 17 bases lay between the germline ends. CDR3 length equals 15 residues. CDR1 LNHDA and CDR2 SQIVND come from the germline V gene (reference sequence).

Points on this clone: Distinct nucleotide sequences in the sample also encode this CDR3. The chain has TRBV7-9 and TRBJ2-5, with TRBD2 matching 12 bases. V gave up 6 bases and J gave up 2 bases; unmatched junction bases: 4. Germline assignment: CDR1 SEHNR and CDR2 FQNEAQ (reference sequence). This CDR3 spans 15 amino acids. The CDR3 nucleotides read TGTGCCAGCAGTCGACTAGCGGGGGTTCAAGAGACCCAGTACTTC. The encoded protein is CASSRLAGVQETQYF.

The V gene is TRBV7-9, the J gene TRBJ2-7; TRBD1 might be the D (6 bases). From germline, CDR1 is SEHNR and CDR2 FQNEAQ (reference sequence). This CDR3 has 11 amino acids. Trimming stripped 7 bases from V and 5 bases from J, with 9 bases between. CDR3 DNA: TGTGCCAGCACCCACAGGGACGAGCAGTACTTC. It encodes CASTHRDEQYF.

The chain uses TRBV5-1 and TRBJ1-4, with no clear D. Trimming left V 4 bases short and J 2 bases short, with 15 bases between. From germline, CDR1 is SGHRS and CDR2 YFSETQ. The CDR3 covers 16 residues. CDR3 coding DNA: TGCGCCAGCAGCCCTGGTTGGGCCTCCACTAATGAAAAACTGTTTTTT. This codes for CASSPGWASTNEKLFF.